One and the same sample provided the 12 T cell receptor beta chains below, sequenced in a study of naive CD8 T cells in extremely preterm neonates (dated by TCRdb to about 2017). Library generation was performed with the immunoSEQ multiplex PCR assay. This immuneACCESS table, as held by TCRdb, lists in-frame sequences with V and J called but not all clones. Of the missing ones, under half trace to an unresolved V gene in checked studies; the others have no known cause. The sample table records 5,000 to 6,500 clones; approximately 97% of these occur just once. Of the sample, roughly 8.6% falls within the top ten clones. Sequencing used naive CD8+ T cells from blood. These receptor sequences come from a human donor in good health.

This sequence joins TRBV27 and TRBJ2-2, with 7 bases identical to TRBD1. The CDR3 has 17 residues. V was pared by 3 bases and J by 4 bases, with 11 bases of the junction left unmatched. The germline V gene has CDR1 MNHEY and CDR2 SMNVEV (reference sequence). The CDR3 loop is CASSFDPDRLVTGELFF. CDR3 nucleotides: TGTGCCAGCAGTTTCGACCCGGACAGGCTCGTCACCGGGGAGCTGTTTTTT.

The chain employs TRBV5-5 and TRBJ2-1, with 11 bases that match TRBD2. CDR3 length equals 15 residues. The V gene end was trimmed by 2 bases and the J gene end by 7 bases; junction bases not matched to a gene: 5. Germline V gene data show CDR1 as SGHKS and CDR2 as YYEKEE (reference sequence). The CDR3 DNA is TGTGCCAGCAGCTTATCACTAGCGGGGGTTAATGAGCAGTTCTTC. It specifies CASSLSLAGVNEQFF.

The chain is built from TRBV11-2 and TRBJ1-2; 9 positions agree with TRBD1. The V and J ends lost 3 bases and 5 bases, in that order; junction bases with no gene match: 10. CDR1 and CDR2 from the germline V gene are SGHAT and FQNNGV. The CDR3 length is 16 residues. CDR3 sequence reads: CASSLISGTGIYGYTF. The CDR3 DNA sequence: TGTGCCAGCAGCTTGATCTCCGGGACAGGGATTTATGGCTACACCTTC.

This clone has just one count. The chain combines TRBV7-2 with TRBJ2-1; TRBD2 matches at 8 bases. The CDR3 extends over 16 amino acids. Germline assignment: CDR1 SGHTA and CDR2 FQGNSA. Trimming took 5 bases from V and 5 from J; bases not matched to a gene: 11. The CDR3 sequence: CASSAPPGLEDNEQFF. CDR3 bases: TGTGCCAGCAGCGCCCCTCCGGGACTAGAGGACAATGAGCAGTTCTTC.

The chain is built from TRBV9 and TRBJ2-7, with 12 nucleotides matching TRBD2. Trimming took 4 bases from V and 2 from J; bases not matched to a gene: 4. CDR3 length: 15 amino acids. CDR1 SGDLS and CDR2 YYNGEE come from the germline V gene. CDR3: CASSPASGRAYEQYF. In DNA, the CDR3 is TGTGCCAGCAGCCCCGCTAGCGGGAGGGCCTACGAGCAGTACTTC.

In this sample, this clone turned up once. CDR3 region: CASSLSGGGTQYF. The CDR3 DNA reads as TGTGCCAGCAGCTTATCAGGGGGCGGGACCCAGTACTTC. The chain has TRBV11-2 and TRBJ2-5; TRBD1 matches 8 bases. V shed 2 bases, J shed 7 bases, and the junction held 3 bases outside the gene matches. Germline values: CDR1 SGHAT, CDR2 FQNNGV. There are 13 residues in the CDR3.

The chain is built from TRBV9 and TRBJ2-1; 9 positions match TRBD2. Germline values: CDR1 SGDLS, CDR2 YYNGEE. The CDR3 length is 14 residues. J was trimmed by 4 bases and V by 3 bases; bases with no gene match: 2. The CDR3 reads CASSGTSGYNEQFF. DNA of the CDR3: TGTGCCAGCAGCGGAACTAGCGGGTACAATGAGCAGTTCTTC.

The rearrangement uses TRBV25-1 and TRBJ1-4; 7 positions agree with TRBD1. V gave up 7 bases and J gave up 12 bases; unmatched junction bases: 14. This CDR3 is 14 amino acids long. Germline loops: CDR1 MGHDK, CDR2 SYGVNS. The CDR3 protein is CASMPPDRDWELFF. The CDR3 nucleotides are TGTGCCAGCATGCCCCCCGACAGGGATTGGGAACTGTTTTTT. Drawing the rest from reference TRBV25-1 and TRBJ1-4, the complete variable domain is EADIYQTPRYLVIGTGKKITLECSQTMGHDKMYWYQQDPGMELHLIHYSYGVNSTEKGDLSSESTVSRIRTEHFPLTLESARPSHTSQYLCASMPPDRDWELFFGSGTQLSVL.

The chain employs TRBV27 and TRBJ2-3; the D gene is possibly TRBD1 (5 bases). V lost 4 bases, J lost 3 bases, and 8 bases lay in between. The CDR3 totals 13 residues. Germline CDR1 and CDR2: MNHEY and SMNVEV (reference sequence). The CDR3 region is CASSSTATDTQYF. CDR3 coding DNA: TGTGCCAGCAGTTCGACAGCTACAGATACGCAGTATTTT.

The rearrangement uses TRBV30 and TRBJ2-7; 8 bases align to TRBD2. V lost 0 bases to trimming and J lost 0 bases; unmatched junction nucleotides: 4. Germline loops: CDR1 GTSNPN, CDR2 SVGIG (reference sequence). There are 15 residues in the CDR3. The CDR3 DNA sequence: TGTGCCTGGAGTGTACGGGGGGGCGGCTCCTACGAGCAGTACTTC. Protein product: CAWSVRGGGSYEQYF.

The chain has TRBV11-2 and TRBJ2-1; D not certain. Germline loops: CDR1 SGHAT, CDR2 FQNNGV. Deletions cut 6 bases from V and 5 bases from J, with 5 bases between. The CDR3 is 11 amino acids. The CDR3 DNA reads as TGTGCCAGCAGTTCTAACAATGAGCAGTTCTTC. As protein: CASSSNNEQFF.

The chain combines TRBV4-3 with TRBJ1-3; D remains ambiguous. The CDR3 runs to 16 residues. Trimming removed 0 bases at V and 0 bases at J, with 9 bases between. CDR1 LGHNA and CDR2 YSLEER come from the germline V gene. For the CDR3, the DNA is TGCGCCAGCAGCCAAGATGGGCCAGACTCTGGAAACACCATATATTTT. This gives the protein CASSQDGPDSGNTIYF.